A selection of T cell receptor beta chains follows, all from one sample in a study of cytomegalovirus exposure and HLA in healthy donors. Libraries were prepared by immunoSEQ multiplex PCR; TCRdb keeps only in-frame clonotypes and omits some of them. Among roughly 110,000 clones listed, 65% to 75% were seen once. The sample taken for sequencing was PBMCs. These TCRs come from a man aged 30-40 years in good health and CMV-seropositive. Both conserved end residues are trimmed from each CDR3.

V: TRBV7-9
CDR3: ASSLDLTQY

V: TRBV10-3
CDR3: AISGRLAGETQY

V: TRBV7-7
CDR3: ASSLGEVSEQY

V: TRBV15
CDR3: ATSRDEETQY

V: TRBV29-1
CDR3: SFTRGGNTEAF

V: TRBV9
CDR3: ASSGGQGPYNEQF

V: TRBV11-2
CDR3: ASSLDRAGETGELF

V: TRBV6-1
CDR3: ASSEASGGLDTQY

V: TRBV5-1
CDR3: ASSLNPGTEGYEQY

V: TRBV27
CDR3: ASSSDSGVAF

V: TRBV7-9
CDR3: ASSSGRTGYTEAF

V: TRBV19
CDR3: ASKVEGASGWAF

V: TRBV11-2
CDR3: ASSRRDSQGQNTEAF

V: TRBV5-4
CDR3: ASSLAGGDEKLF

V: TRBV6-5
CDR3: ASSGAPADYGYT

V: TRBV6-5
CDR3: ASSFGQEGEPQH

V: TRBV6-1
CDR3: ASTEAQGLGNTIY

V: TRBV9
CDR3: ASSVATRTDTQY

V: TRBV21-1
CDR3: ASSSLANTQY

V: TRBV10-3
CDR3: AISGPGERGGSSYEQY

V: TRBV5-1
CDR3: ASSLFPDRAGDSPLH

V: TRBV6-5
CDR3: ASSVDRFQPQH

V: TRBV9
CDR3: ASSVFGTPNTEAF

V: TRBV11-2
CDR3: ASSSPRVGNTIY

V: TRBV12-5
CDR3: ASGTGDFYEQY

V: TRBV9
CDR3: ASSPQSIHEQF

V: TRBV9
CDR3: ASSRWAGANVNEQF

V: TRBV6-1
CDR3: ASSVWGRDYGYT

V: TRBV2
CDR3: ASRTGSTEAF

V: TRBV10-3
CDR3: AISEPLASGANVLT

V: TRBV6-5
CDR3: ASSSEFRTDGYT

V: TRBV27
CDR3: ASSWGGRNQPQH

V: TRBV9
CDR3: ASSVAFTESEAF

V: TRBV23-1
CDR3: ARGGQPEKLF

V: TRBV28
CDR3: ASSFPDRGNQPQH